What follows are 17 T cell receptor beta chains derived from one specimen sequenced in a study of T-cell reconstitution after alpha-beta-depleted transplantation in children. Unique molecular identifiers were used to barcode this TCRbeta library. MiXCR, run by TCRdb on the PCR reads, gives a single entry per CDR3 protein. The table shows about 540,000 distinct CDR3 sequences, with roughly 18% occurring only once. The sample in question was PBMCs from the stem cell graft donor, obtained from the stem cell graft. All receptors derive from a human donor who donated a stem cell graft to a child with acute lymphoblastic leukemia.

Of note for this clonotype: At one end, the junction sequence differs from germline, possibly due to a read error. This chain joins TRBV7-2 and TRBJ1-1; 10 bases fit TRBD1. The CDR3 runs 15 residues. The germline CDR1 and CDR2 sequences are SGHTA and FQGNSA. CDR3 nucleotides: TGTGCCGGCAGCTTACGACAGGGGGCGTACCATGAAGCTTTCTTT. It is translated as CAGSLRQGAYHEAFF.

This clonotype was observed a few times. V gene TRBV19 combines with J gene TRBJ1-2, with D hard to call. The CDR3 extends over 14 amino acids. V lost 3 bases to trimming and J lost 6 bases, with 14 bases between them. Germline loops: CDR1 LNHDA, CDR2 SQIVND (reference sequence). The CDR3 reads CASSIILLGNGYTF. As DNA, the CDR3 is TGTGCCAGTAGTATTATCTTGTTGGGGAATGGCTACACCTTC.

This clonotype was seen only a few times. This CDR3 reads CASSLGRDSNEQFF. The DNA of the CDR3 is TGTGCCAGCAGCTTAGGCCGGGACAGTAATGAGCAGTTCTTC. The V gene is TRBV7-9, the J gene TRBJ2-1; 7 bases line up with TRBD1. The CDR3 has 14 amino acids. V trimming: 1 base; J trimming: 7 bases; junction bases outside the gene matches: 4. Germline loops: CDR1 SEHNR, CDR2 FQNEAQ (reference sequence).

This chain joins TRBV27 and TRBJ1-3, with a tentative D call TRBD1 (6 bases). V was cut by 0 bases and J by 5 bases, with 8 bases left in between. The CDR3 runs to 14 residues. The germline gives CDR1 MNHEY, CDR2 SMNVEV (reference sequence). The CDR3 sequence: CASSLSGGRNTIYF. The CDR3 DNA follows: TGTGCCAGCAGTTTATCGGGGGGCAGAAACACCATATATTTT.

This clonotype was seen more than once but under ten times. The chain employs TRBV3-1 and TRBJ2-1; 11 bases agree with TRBD1. V was clipped by 4 bases and J by 5 bases; unmatched bases: 7. The CDR3 covers 16 residues. Germline CDR1 and CDR2: LGHDT and YNNKEL (reference sequence). CDR3 region: CASSPIGQGANNEQFF. CDR3 DNA sequence: TGTGCCAGCAGCCCAATCGGACAGGGGGCGAACAATGAGCAGTTCTTC.

DNA of the CDR3: TGCAGCGTTGCGCACAGGGGCCTCTCCTACGAGCAGTACTTC. Amino acids: CSVAHRGLSYEQYF. The V and J genes are TRBV29-1 and TRBJ2-7, with 7 bases matching TRBD1. Germline V CDR1 and CDR2: SQVTM, ANQGSEA. The V gene end was trimmed by 4 bases and the J gene end by 0 bases; junction bases not matched to a gene: 6. The CDR3 length is 14 residues.

This clonotype was seen only a few times. The V gene is TRBV10-3, the J gene TRBJ2-7; 8 bases match TRBD1. The CDR3 totals 15 residues. Trimming at V came to 4 bases and at J to 2 bases, leaving 7 bases not matched to a gene. Germline CDR1 is ENHRY and CDR2 is SYGVKD. The CDR3 region is CAISGSGGSTYEQYF. CDR3 bases: TGTGCCATCAGTGGGTCAGGGGGCTCTACCTACGAGCAGTACTTC.

This clonotype has just a few counts. This chain uses TRBV7-9 with TRBJ2-3; TRBD1 might be the D (5 bases). Germline V lookup: CDR1 SEHNR, CDR2 FQNEAQ (reference sequence). V lost 4 bases and J 1 base, leaving 18 bases between the germline ends. There are 17 residues in the CDR3. CDR3 DNA sequence: TGTGCCAGCAGCTCCACCCTCCTTTTGGGGCGCACAGATACGCAGTATTTT. Encoded protein: CASSSTLLLGRTDTQYF.

The rearrangement links TRBV3-1 to TRBJ2-7, with 9 bases matching TRBD1. Germline V CDR1 and CDR2: LGHDT, YNNKEL (reference sequence). The CDR3 length is 15 residues. Unmatched junction bases numbered 8, after V lost 3 bases and J lost 5 bases. The CDR3 reads CASSHLTGGVDEQYF. Here the CDR3 DNA reads TGTGCCAGCAGCCATCTTACAGGGGGCGTCGACGAGCAGTACTTC.

This clonotype appeared a few times. CDR3 sequence reads: CASSESGLSAYNEQFF. The CDR3 nucleotides read TGTGCCAGCAGTGAATCCGGTCTATCCGCCTACAATGAGCAGTTCTTC. The genes are TRBV25-1 and TRBJ2-1; D is unclear. The germline V gene has CDR1 MGHDK and CDR2 SYGVNS. The CDR3 spans 16 residues. Between the trimmed V and J ends, which lost 1 base and 2 bases, there was a span of 12 bases.

The J gene is TRBJ1-6, the V gene TRBV5-6; the D is unclear. Germline CDR1 and CDR2: SGHDT and YYEEEE. Between the trimmed V and J ends, which lost 8 bases and 1 base, there was a span of 28 bases. This CDR3 contains 20 residues. The CDR3 DNA sequence: TGTGCCAGTAAGATAAGCCGACCAGACCATCACGAATCCTATAATTCACCCCTCCACTTT. Its translation: CASKISRPDHHESYNSPLHF.

In this sample, this clonotype turned up a few times. V and J are TRBV4-1 and TRBJ2-7; 10 bases agree with TRBD2. The CDR3 totals 14 residues. Trimming removed 4 bases from V and 3 bases from J; junction bases left unmatched: 3. The germline gives CDR1 MGHRA, CDR2 YSYEKL. The DNA for the CDR3 is TGCGCCAGCAGCCCTCGACTAGCGGGCTACGAGCAGTACTTC. Translation gives CASSPRLAGYEQYF.

This clonotype was detected only a few times. The CDR3 DNA reads as TGTGCCAGCATCCGGGACAGGGCACTTTCTGGAAACACCATATATTTT. It translates to CASIRDRALSGNTIYF. This chain joins TRBV12-3 or TRBV12-4 and TRBJ1-3; 9 bases agree with TRBD1. The length of the CDR3 is 16 residues. The junction had 8 bases not matched to a gene; V was cut back by 7 bases and J by 1 base.

In its sample, this clonotype was seen a few times. The gene calls are TRBV11-3 and TRBJ2-1; 7 nucleotides align to TRBD2. Trimming took 5 bases from V and 7 from J; bases not matched to a gene: 5. In germline, CDR1 is SGHNT, CDR2 YENEEA. There are 13 residues in the CDR3. The CDR3 DNA reads as TGTGCCAGCAGCCTGACTAGCAATAATGAGCAGTTCTTC. It encodes CASSLTSNNEQFF.

This clonotype was counted only a few times. This rearrangement joins TRBV10-3 to TRBJ2-7; weak D call: TRBD1 (6 bases). Germline assignment: CDR1 ENHRY and CDR2 SYGVKD. The germline V and J ends were trimmed by 5 bases and 2 bases, with 10 bases remaining between them. The CDR3 has 13 amino acids. As DNA, the CDR3 is TGTGCCATCAGTCCTGAGGGGGCCTACGAGCAGTACTTC. Protein sequence: CAISPEGAYEQYF.

The chain has TRBV12-3 or TRBV12-4 and TRBJ2-7, with no clear D. Trimming removed 3 bases at V and 6 bases at J, with 15 bases between. The CDR3 is 14 amino acids. The CDR3 nucleotides are TGTGCCAGCAGTTTCGTCAGTGGCACTTTCGAGCAGTACTTC. It codes for CASSFVSGTFEQYF.

The V call is TRBV11-2, the J call TRBJ2-7; no clear D gene. Trimming took 0 bases from V and 3 from J, leaving 9 bases between them. Germline CDR1 is SGHAT and CDR2 is FQNNGV. This CDR3 spans 14 amino acids. This CDR3 reads CASSLDGRNYEQYF. The CDR3 coding sequence is TGTGCCAGCAGCTTAGACGGACGGAACTACGAGCAGTACTTC.